This is a list of T cell receptor beta chains from one sample in a study of blood T cells in healthy people across ages. Via MiXCR, TCRdb re-called the 5' RACE reads, giving one row per CDR3 protein. The sample holds some 760,000 distinct CDR3 sequences, 25% seen once. These sequences were also reported in another study, on T cells of mothers and their children.

The source material was blood. These receptors were taken from a boy aged 5-17 years in good health. Each CDR3 is given without its conserved first and last residue. The order of the fields is V gene, CDR3 length, CDR3 protein.

TRBV4-1,14,ASSQDGTGLVETQY
TRBV2,18,ASSGWGNPGLAGGTDTQY
TRBV24-1,12,ATQGTHNSYEQY
TRBV20-1,10,SASPPDSPLH
TRBV7-2,13,ASSLMGAGKNIQY
TRBV29-1,12,SVEMGQGNYGYT
TRBV24-1,12,ATSDFGSGAEQF
TRBV5-6,10,ASSQGAMGYT
TRBV7-8,13,ASTTTGTGSHEQY
TRBV7-9,15,ASSLFSPNEGIYEQY
TRBV14,12,ASSQIFSVYEQY
TRBV28,13,ASSSGTPTYNEQF
TRBV20-1,12,SARADVSYNEQF
TRBV7-9,13,ASSLATQGGNEQF
TRBV5-4,11,ASSATTGGELY
TRBV18,11,ASSPGVTDTIY
TRBV20-1,12,SARSLASVYEQY
TRBV5-6,12,ASSWGRLNTEAF
TRBV7-9,13,ASSPQTGYTDTQY
TRBV18,13,ASSPGVITNYGYT
TRBV29-1,13,SAPRQGTYSYEQY
TRBV25-1,10,ASSEKPGLKY
TRBV4-3,13,ASSTRTGERETQY
TRBV28,13,ASSAAGTPGYEQY
TRBV29-1,13,SAAGLAGLNGELF
TRBV20-1,14,SAPWTGGVGNEKLF
TRBV5-1,12,ASLYGPGGYEQY
TRBV28,15,AARDRGLYGAYNEQF
TRBV6-2/TRBV6-3,10,ASRGQNYGYT
TRBV5-1,12,ASSLVGQSNEQF
TRBV7-2,11,ASSLAGSVGAF
TRBV29-1,12,SVTDRGASYGYT
TRBV6-2/TRBV6-3,14,ASRTDWIGRNTEAF
TRBV3-1,16,ASSQIGTRQAPAYEQY
TRBV7-6,13,ASSVGQGLADTQY
TRBV12-3/TRBV12-4,12,ASSYRGPLETQY
TRBV29-1,11,SVDGGVAETQY
TRBV27,14,ASSFGRGGVRDTQY
TRBV20-1,13,SARKASGGLNTQY
TRBV9,14,ASSVGAPALNYGYT
TRBV7-2,12,ASSLNRVNQPQH
TRBV4-1,14,ASSQKTGVMNTEAF
TRBV28,13,ASSSSTGSQETQY
TRBV20-1,13,SVPGGGSGANVLT
TRBV7-9,13,ASSPGQGAWYEQY
TRBV11-2,9,ASRTGETQY
TRBV6-1,13,ASSEEVGQVYGYT
TRBV6-5,12,ASSYLGGDQPQH